The T cell receptor beta chain described here comes from a study of chemoradiotherapy in HPV16-positive cancers. The data were produced by immunoSEQ multiplex PCR, yet TCRdb's version contains in-frame clones alone and is incomplete. The sample carries 15,000 or so clones, approximately 75% recorded once. To note about this clone: Its antigen is currently unknown.

Germline CDR1 reads LGHNA; CDR2 reads YSLEER. The CDR3 extends over 16 amino acids. The J segment lost 1 base and the V segment lost 0 bases, leaving 4 bases of the junction unmatched. General observations from the study: Candidate HPV-specific clones and E7-related TCR motifs grew in tumor during treatment.

Samples were taken several times over chemoradiotherapy. V and J are TRBV4-3 and TRBJ2-7; 9 positions agree with TRBD2. Collection of the sample occurred from a patient who underwent chemoradiotherapy. The origin of this receptor is a human donor with HPV-associated anogenital cancer. CDR3 DNA: TGCGCCAGCAGCCAAGATATGCGGGGGGGATCCTACGAGCAGTACTTC. This encodes CASSQDMRGGSYEQYF.